The table lists the clone carrying this T cell receptor (beta chain) with a few counts. These data are taken from a study of cytomegalovirus exposure and HLA in healthy donors. 60 Vbeta and 13 Jbeta primers were used in PCR. Using immunoSEQ multiplex PCR, the repertoire was profiled, and TCRdb retains in-frame clones only, with some absent. The sample lists roughly 180,000 clones, 82% occurring once. CDR3 length: 17 amino acids. The germline V gene encodes CDR1 SEHNR and CDR2 FQNEAQ (reference sequence). V lost 1 base and J lost 8; bases outside the gene matches: 11. This clonotype was sampled from a man aged 40-50 years in good health and CMV-seronegative. The specimen was PBMCs. This rearrangement joins TRBV7-9 to TRBJ2-2; 9 nucleotides line up with TRBD2. The CDR3 coding sequence is TGTGCCAGCAGCTTAGACGGGGCGGGAGGGCCATTAGGGGAGCTGTTTTTT. Residues: CASSLDGAGGPLGELFF. The entire variable domain, with the rest obtained from reference TRBV7-9 and TRBJ2-2, is as follows: DTGVSQNPRHKITKRGQNVTFRCDPISEHNRLYWYRQTLGQGPEFLTYFQNEAQLEKSRLLSDRFSAERPKGSFSTLEIQRTEQGDSAMYLCASSLDGAGGPLGELFFGEGSRLTVL.